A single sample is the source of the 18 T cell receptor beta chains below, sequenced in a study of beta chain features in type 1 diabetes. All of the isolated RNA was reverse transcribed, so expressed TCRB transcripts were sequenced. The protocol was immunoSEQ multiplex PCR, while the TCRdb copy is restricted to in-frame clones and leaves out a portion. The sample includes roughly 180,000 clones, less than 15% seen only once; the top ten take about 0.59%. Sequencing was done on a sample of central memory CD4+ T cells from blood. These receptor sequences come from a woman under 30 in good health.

CDR3 in amino acids: CASSQGGGTGLFQETQYF. The CDR3 DNA follows: TGTGCCAGCAGCCAGGGTGGCGGGACAGGGCTTTTCCAAGAGACCCAGTACTTC. V and J are TRBV28 and TRBJ2-5, with 9 bases aligning to TRBD1. The CDR3 runs to 18 residues. V shed 6 bases and J 1 base; nucleotides not matched to a gene: 15. The germline CDR1 and CDR2 sequences are MDHEN and SYDVKM.

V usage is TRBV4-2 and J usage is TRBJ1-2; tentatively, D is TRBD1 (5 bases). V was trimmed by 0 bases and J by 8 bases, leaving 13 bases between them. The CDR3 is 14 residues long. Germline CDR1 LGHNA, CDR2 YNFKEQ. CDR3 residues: CASSQDQGMNGYTF. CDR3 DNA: TGTGCCAGCAGCCAAGATCAGGGAATGAACGGCTACACCTTC.

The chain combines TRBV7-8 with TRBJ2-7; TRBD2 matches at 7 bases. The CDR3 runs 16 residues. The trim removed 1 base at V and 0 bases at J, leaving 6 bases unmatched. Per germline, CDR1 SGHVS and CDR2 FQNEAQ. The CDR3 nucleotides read TGTGCCAGCAGCTTAGTTGGTGGCGGGGGCTCCTACGAGCAGTACTTC. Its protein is CASSLVGGGGSYEQYF.

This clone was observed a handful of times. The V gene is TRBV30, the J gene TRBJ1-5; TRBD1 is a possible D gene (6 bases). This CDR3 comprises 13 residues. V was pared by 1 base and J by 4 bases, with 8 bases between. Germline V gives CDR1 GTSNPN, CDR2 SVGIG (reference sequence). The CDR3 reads CAWSGQENQPQHF. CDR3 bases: TGTGCCTGGAGTGGACAGGAGAATCAGCCCCAGCATTTT.

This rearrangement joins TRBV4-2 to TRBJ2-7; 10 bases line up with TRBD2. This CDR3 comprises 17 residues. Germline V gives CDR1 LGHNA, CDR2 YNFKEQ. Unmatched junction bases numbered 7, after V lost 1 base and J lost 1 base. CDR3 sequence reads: CASSQATGTSASYEQYF. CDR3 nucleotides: TGTGCCAGCAGCCAAGCAACCGGGACTAGCGCGTCCTACGAGCAGTACTTC.

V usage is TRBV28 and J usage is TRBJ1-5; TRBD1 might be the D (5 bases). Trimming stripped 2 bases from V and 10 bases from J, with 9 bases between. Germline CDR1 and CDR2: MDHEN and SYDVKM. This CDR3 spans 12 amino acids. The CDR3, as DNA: TGTGCCAGCAGTTTAGTCAGGACACCCCAGCATTTT. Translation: CASSLVRTPQHF.

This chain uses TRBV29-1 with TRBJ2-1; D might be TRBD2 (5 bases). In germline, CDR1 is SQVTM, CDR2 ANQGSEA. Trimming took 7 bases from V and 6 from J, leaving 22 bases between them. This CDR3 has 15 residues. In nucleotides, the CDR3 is TGCAGCGCCGCGTACGGGGTCTCAACGATCAATGAGCAGTTCTTC. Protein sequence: CSAAYGVSTINEQFF.

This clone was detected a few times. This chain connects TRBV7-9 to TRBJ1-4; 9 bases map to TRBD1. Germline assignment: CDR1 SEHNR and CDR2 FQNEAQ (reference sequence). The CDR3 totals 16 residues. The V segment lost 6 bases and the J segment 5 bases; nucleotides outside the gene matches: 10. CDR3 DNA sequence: TGTGCCAGCAGACTCTCGTCCGGGACAGGGAATGAAAAACTGTTTTTT. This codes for CASRLSSGTGNEKLFF.

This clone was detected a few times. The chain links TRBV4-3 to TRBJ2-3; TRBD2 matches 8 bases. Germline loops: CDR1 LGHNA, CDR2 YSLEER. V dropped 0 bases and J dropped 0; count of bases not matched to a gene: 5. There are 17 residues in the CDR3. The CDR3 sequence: CASSQETSGLSTDTQYF. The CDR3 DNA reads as TGCGCCAGCAGCCAAGAAACTAGCGGCCTTAGCACAGATACGCAGTATTTT.

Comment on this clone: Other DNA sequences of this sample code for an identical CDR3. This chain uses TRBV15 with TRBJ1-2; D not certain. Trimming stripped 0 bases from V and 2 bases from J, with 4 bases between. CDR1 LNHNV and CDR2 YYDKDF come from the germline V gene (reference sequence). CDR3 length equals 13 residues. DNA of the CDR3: TGTGCCACCAGCAGAGATCGGAACTATGGCTACACCTTC. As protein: CATSRDRNYGYTF.

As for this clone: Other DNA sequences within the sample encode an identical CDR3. CDR3 amino acids: CASSETGNTEAFF. As DNA, the CDR3 is TGTGCCAGCAGCGAAACAGGGAACACTGAAGCTTTCTTT. The chain uses TRBV9 and TRBJ1-1; D perhaps matches TRBD1 (5 bases). V was trimmed by 3 bases and J by 1 base, leaving 7 bases between them. The CDR3 is made up of 13 amino acids. The germline V gene encodes CDR1 SGDLS and CDR2 YYNGEE.

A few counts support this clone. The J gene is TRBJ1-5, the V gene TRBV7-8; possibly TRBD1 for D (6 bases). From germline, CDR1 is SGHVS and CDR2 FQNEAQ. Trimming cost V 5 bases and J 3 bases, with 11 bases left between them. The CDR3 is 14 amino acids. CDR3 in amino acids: CASSPWTVNQPQHF. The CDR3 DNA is TGTGCCAGCAGCCCTTGGACAGTCAATCAGCCCCAGCATTTT.

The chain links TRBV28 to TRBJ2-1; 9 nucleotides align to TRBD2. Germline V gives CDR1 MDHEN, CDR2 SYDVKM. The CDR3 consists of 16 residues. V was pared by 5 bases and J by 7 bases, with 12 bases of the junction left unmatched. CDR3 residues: CASSPGGASGANEQFF. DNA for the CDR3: TGTGCCAGCAGTCCCGGGGGCGCTAGCGGGGCTAATGAGCAGTTCTTC.

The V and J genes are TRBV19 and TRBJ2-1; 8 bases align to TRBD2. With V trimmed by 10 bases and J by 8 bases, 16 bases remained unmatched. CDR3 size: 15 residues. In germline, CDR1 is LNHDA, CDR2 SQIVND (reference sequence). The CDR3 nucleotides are TGTGCCACCTCCCCACGAGCGGGAGCCGGGGATGAGCAGTTCTTC. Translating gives CATSPRAGAGDEQFF.

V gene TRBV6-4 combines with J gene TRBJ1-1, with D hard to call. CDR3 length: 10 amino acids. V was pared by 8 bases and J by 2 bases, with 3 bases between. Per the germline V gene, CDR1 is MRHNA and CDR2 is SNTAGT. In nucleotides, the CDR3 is TGTGCCAGCCGTAACACTGAAGCTTTCTTT. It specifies CASRNTEAFF.

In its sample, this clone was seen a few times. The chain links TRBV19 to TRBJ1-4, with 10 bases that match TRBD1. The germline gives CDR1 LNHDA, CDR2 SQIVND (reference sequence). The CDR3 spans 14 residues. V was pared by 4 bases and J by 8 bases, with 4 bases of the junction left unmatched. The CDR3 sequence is CASSTGQGREKLFF. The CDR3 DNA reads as TGTGCCAGTAGTACGGGACAGGGGCGGGAAAAACTGTTTTTT.

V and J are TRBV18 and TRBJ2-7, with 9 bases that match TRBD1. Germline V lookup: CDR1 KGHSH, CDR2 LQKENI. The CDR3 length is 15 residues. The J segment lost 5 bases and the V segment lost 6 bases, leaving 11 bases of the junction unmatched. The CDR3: CASSPDRGISHEQYF. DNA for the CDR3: TGTGCCAGCTCCCCGGACAGGGGTATTTCCCACGAGCAGTACTTC.

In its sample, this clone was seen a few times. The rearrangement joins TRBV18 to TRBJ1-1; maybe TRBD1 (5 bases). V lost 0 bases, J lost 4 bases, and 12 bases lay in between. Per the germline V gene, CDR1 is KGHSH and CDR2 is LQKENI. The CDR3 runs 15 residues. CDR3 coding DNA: TGTGCCAGCTCACCACCCAGGGCCTTGGGCACTGAAGCTTTCTTT. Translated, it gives CASSPPRALGTEAFF.